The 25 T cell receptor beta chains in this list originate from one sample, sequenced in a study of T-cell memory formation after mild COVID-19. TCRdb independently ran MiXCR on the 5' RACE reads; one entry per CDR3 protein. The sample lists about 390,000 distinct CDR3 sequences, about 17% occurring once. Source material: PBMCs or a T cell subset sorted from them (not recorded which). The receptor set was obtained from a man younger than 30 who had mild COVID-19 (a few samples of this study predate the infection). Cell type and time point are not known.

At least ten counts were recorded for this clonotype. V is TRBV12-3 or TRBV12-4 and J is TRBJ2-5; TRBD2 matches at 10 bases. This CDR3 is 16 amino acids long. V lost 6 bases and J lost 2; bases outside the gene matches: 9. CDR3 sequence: CASSWTSGTIQETQYF. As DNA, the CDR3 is TGTGCCAGCAGCTGGACTAGCGGAACGATACAAGAGACCCAGTACTTC.

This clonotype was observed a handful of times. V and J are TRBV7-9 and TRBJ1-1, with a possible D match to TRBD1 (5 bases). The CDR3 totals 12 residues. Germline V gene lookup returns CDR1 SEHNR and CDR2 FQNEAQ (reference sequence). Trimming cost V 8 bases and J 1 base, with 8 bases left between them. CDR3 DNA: TGTGCCAGCTGGGACCCGAACACTGAAGCTTTCTTT. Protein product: CASWDPNTEAFF.

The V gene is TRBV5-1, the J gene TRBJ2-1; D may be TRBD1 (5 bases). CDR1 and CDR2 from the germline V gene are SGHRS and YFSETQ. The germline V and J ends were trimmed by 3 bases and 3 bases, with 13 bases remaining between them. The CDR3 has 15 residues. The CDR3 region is CASSWNWGSYNEQFF. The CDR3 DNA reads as TGCGCCAGCAGCTGGAATTGGGGCAGCTACAATGAGCAGTTCTTC.

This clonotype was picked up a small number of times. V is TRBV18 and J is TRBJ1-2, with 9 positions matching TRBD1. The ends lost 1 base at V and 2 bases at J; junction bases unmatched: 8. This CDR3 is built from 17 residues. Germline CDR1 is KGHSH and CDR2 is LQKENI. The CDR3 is CASSPQVGTGINYGYTF. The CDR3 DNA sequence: TGTGCCAGCTCACCACAAGTTGGGACAGGGATAAACTATGGCTACACCTTC.

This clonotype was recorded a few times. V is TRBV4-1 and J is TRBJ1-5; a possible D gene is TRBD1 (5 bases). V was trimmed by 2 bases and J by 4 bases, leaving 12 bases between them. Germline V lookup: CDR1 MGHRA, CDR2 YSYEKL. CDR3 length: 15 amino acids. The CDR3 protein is CASSQLTGRNQPQHF. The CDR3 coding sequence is TGCGCCAGCAGCCAATTAACAGGTCGGAATCAGCCCCAGCATTTT.

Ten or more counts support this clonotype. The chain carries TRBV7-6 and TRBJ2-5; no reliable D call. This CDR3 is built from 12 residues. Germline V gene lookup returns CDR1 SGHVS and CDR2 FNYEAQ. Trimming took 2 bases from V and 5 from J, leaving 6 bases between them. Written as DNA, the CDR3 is TGTGCCAGCAGCTTATCTGGCGAGACCCAGTACTTC. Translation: CASSLSGETQYF.

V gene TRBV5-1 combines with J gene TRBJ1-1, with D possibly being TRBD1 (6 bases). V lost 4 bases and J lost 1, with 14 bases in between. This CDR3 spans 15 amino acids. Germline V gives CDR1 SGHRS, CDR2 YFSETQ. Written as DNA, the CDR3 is TGCGCCAGCAGCCGAAGAGGGGGGAAGAACACTGAAGCTTTCTTT. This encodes CASSRRGGKNTEAFF.

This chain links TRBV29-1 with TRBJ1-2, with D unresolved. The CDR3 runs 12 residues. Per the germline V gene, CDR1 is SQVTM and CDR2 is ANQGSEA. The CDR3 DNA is TGCACAGTGTGGTCCGGTGGCTATGGCTACACCTTC. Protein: CTVWSGGYGYTF.

The CDR3 DNA reads as TGTGCCAGCAGTTCGACTTTCGAGTTCTATGGCTACACCTTC. Encoded protein: CASSSTFEFYGYTF. This chain uses TRBV6-2 or TRBV6-3 with TRBJ1-2; D unresolved. Germline-derived CDR1 and CDR2 are MNHEY and SVGEGT. The ends were cut back, 4 bases at V and 4 bases at J, with 13 bases in the middle. This CDR3 region has 14 residues.

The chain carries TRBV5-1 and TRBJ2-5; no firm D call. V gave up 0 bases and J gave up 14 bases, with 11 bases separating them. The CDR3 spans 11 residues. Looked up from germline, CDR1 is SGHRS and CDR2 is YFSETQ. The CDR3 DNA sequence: TGCGCCAGCAGCTTGGGATCACTCGTTTACTTC. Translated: CASSLGSLVYF.

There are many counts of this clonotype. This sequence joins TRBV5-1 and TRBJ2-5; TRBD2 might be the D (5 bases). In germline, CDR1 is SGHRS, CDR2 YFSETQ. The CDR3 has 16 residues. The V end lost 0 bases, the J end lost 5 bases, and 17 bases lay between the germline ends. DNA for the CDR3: TGCGCCAGCAGCTTGGCCCGGGATTCCTCATCGGAGACCCAGTACTTC. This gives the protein CASSLARDSSSETQYF. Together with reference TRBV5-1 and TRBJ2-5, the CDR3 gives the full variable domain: KAGVTQTPRYLIKTRGQQVTLSCSPISGHRSVSWYQQTPGQGLQFLFEYFSETQRNKGNFPGRFSGRQFSNSRSEMNVSTLELGDSALYLCASSLARDSSSETQYFGPGTRLLVL.

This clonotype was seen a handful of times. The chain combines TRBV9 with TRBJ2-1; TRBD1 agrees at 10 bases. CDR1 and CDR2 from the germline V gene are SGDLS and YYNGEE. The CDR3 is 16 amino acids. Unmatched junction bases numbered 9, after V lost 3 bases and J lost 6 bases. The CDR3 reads CASSARGGQGFNEQFF. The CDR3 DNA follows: TGTGCCAGCAGCGCGAGGGGGGGACAGGGGTTCAATGAGCAGTTCTTC.

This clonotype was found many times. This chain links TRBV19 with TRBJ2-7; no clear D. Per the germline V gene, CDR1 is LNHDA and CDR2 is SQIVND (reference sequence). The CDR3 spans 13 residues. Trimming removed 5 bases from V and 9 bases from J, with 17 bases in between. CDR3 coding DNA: TGTGCCAGTAGTCAACGGGCCGCAGGCGGGCAGTACTTC. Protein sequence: CASSQRAAGGQYF.

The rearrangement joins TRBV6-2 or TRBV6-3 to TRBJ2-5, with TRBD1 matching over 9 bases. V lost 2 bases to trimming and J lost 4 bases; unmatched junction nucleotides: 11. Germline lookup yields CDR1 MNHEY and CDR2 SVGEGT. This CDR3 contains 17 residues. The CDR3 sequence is CASSYAPMRTGVETQYF. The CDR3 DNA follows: TGTGCCAGCAGTTACGCTCCAATGAGGACAGGGGTAGAGACCCAGTACTTC.

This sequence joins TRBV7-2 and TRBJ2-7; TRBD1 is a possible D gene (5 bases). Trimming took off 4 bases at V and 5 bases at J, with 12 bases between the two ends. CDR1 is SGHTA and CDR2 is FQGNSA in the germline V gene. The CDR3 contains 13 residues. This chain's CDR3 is CASSSLARDEQYV. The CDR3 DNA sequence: TGTGCCAGCAGCTCCCTTGCCAGGGACGAGCAGTACGTC.

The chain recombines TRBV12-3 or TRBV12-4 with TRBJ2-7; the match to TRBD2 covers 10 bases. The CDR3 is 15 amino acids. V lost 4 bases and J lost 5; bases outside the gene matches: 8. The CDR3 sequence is CASSSYSGTSDEQYF. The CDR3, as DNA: TGTGCCAGCAGTTCCTATTCCGGGACTAGCGACGAGCAGTACTTC.

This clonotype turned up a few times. Here the CDR3 DNA reads TGTGCCATCGCGAGCGGGGGGGGTGAGACCCAGTACTTC. It yields the protein CAIASGGGETQYF. The chain couples TRBV10-3 to TRBJ2-5, with TRBD2 identical over 10 bases. The ends lost 8 bases at V and 5 bases at J; junction bases unmatched: 5. Germline V gene data show CDR1 as ENHRY and CDR2 as SYGVKD. The CDR3 is 13 amino acids.

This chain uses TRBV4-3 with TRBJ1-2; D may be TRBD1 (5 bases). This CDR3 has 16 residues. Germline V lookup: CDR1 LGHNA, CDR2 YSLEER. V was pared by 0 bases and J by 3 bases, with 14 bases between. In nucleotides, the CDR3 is TGCGCCAGCAGCCAAGACACAGCGGGGCTATACTATGGCTACACCTTC. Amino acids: CASSQDTAGLYYGYTF.

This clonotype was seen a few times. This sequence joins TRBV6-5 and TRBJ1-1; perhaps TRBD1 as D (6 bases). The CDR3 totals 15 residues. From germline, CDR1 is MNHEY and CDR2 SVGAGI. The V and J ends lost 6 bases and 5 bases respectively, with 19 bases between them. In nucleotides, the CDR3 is TGTGCCAGCAGCTTACAACCCAGGGGAGGAACTGAAGCTTTCTTT. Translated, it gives CASSLQPRGGTEAFF.

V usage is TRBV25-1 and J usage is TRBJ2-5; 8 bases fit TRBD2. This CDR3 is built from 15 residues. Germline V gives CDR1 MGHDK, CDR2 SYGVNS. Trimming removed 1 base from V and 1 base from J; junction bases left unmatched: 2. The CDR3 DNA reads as TGTGCCAGCAGTGAATCGGGGGGGATCCAAGAGACCCAGTACTTC. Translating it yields CASSESGGIQETQYF. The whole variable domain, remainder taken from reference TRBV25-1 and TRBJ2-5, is EADIYQTPRYLVIGTGKKITLECSQTMGHDKMYWYQQDPGMELHLIHYSYGVNSTEKGDLSSESTVSRIRTEHFPLTLESARPSHTSQYLCASSESGGIQETQYFGPGTRLLVL.

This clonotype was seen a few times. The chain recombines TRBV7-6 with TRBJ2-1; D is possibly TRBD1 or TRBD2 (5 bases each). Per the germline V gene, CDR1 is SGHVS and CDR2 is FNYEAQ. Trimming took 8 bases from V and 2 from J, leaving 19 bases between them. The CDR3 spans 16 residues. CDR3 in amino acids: CASGQEIGGTYNEQFF. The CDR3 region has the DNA TGTGCCAGCGGGCAGGAAATTGGGGGAACCTACAATGAGCAGTTCTTC.

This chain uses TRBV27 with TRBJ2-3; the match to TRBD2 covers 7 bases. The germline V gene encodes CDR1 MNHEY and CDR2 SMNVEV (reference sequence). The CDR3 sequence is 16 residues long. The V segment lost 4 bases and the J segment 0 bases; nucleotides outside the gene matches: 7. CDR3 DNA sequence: TGTGCCAGCAGTTATACTAGCGAATCAAGCACAGATACGCAGTATTTT. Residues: CASSYTSESSTDTQYF.

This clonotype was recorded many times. For the CDR3, the DNA is TGTGCCAGTAGTATCGACAGGCGCCAGCCCCAGCATTTT. It encodes CASSIDRRQPQHF. The chain joins TRBV19 to TRBJ1-5; D is perhaps TRBD1 (6 bases). Germline V gene sequence: CDR1 LNHDA, CDR2 SQIVND (reference sequence). Between the trimmed V and J ends, which lost 3 bases and 7 bases, there was a span of 10 bases. This CDR3 contains 13 residues.

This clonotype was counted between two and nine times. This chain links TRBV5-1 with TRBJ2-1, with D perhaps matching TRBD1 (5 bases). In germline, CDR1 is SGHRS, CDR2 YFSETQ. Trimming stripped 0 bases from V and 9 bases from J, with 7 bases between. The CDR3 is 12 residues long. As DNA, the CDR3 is TGCGCCAGCAGCTTGGTGCAGGGTGAGCAGTTCTTC. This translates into CASSLVQGEQFF. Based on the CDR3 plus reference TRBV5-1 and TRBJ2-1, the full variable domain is KAGVTQTPRYLIKTRGQQVTLSCSPISGHRSVSWYQQTPGQGLQFLFEYFSETQRNKGNFPGRFSGRQFSNSRSEMNVSTLELGDSALYLCASSLVQGEQFFGPGTRLTVL.

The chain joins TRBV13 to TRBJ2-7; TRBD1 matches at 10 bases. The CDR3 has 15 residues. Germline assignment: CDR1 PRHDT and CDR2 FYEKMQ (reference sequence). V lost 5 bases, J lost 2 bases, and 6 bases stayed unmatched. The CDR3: CASSHSGTGAYEQYV. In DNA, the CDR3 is TGTGCCAGCAGCCACTCCGGGACAGGGGCCTACGAGCAGTACGTC.